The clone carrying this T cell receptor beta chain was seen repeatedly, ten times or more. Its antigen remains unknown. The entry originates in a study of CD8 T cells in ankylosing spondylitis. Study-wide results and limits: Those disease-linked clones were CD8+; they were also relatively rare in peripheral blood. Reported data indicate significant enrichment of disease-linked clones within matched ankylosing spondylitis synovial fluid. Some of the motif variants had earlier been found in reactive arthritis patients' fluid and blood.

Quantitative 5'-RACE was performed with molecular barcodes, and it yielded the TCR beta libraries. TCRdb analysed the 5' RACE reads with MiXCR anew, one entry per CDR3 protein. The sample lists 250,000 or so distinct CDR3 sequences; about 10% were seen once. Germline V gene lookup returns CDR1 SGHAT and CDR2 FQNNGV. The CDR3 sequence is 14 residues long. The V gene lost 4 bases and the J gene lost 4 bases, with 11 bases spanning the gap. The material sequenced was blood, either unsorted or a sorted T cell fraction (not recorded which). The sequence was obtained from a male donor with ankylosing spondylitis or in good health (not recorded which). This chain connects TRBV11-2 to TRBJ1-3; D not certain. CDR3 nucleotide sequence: TGTGCCAGCAGCTCTCCGACGGCCGGAAACACCATATATTTT. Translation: CASSSPTAGNTIYF.